Each of the 21 T cell receptor beta chains below was sequenced from the same sample in a study of identical twins. Each CDR3 protein gets one entry after TCRdb re-called the 5' RACE reads with MiXCR. The table lists 600,000 to 800,000 distinct CDR3 sequences, approximately 21% of them singletons. The sample was also reused in another study, on T cells expressing NK-cell markers.

The sample taken for sequencing was PBMCs. These receptors were taken from a woman under 30 in good health.

This clonotype was recorded many times. The rearrangement links TRBV12-3 or TRBV12-4 to TRBJ1-4; D gene unclear. The CDR3 totals 14 residues. V lost 2 bases and J 4 bases, leaving 8 bases between the germline ends. The CDR3, as DNA: TGTGCCAGCAGTTTACGGATCTTTAATGAAAAACTGTTTTTT. Amino acids: CASSLRIFNEKLFF.

The chain carries TRBV6-1 and TRBJ2-1, with 7 bases fitting TRBD2. Trimming at V came to 6 bases and at J to 9 bases, leaving 11 bases not matched to a gene. The germline gives CDR1 MNHNS, CDR2 SASEGT. The CDR3 has 14 residues. CDR3 coding DNA: TGTGCCAGCAGCCCCGGACTAGGAGGGACTGAGCAGTTCTTC. Translating it yields CASSPGLGGTEQFF.

This chain uses TRBV4-3 with TRBJ2-1; TRBD2 agrees at 11 bases. V dropped 1 base and J dropped 7; count of bases not matched to a gene: 9. The germline gives CDR1 LGHNA, CDR2 YSLEER. The CDR3 loop spans 17 amino acids. Written as DNA, the CDR3 is TGCGCCAGCAGCCAAGGGATAGCGGGAGGGCCTTTGAATGAGCAGTTCTTC. It encodes CASSQGIAGGPLNEQFF.

This clonotype was picked up many times. The gene calls are TRBV12-3 or TRBV12-4 and TRBJ2-1; no clear D gene. The V and J ends lost 4 bases and 13 bases respectively, with 11 bases between them. The length of the CDR3 is 11 residues. The DNA of the CDR3 is TGTGCCAGCAGTTCGGTAGGCGGCCAGTTCTTC. It is translated as CASSSVGGQFF.

This clonotype has more than one count but fewer than ten. A much more abundant neighbour one base away suggests this may be a read error. This chain connects TRBV7-3 to TRBJ2-3; D gene unclear. The germline V and J ends were trimmed by 0 bases and 2 bases, with 3 bases remaining between them. The V gene's germline CDR1 is SGHTA and CDR2 FQGTGA. The CDR3 loop spans 13 amino acids. CDR3 coding DNA: TGTGCCAGCAGCTTAACCAACACAGATACGCAGTATTTT. Protein product: CASSLTNTDTQYF.

Many counts were recorded for this clonotype. The chain uses TRBV5-1 and TRBJ2-1; 7 bases map to TRBD2. The germline CDR1 and CDR2 sequences are SGHRS and YFSETQ. CDR3 size: 15 residues. The V and J ends lost 0 bases and 5 bases, in that order; junction bases with no gene match: 5. In nucleotides, the CDR3 is TGCGCCAGCAGCTTGGATCCTAGCGGTGACAATGAGCAGTTCTTC. Translating gives CASSLDPSGDNEQFF.

V and J are TRBV20-1 and TRBJ2-1; 10 bases match TRBD2. The trim removed 1 base at V and 1 base at J, leaving 13 bases unmatched. The CDR3 runs to 19 residues. Germline lookup yields CDR1 DFQATT and CDR2 SNEGSKA (reference sequence). In DNA form, the CDR3 reads TGCAGTGCTAGAGCGGGGCTAGCGGGGGCAAAATTATCCTACAATGAGCAGTTCTTC. Translating it yields CSARAGLAGAKLSYNEQFF.

The table lists this clonotype with many counts. The chain uses TRBV4-3 and TRBJ2-3, with D perhaps matching TRBD2 (5 bases). The V end lost 2 bases, the J end lost 5 bases, and 8 bases lay between the germline ends. Germline lookup yields CDR1 LGHNA and CDR2 YSLEER. This CDR3 spans 13 amino acids. This CDR3 is CASSQLAQDTQYF. CDR3 nucleotide sequence: TGCGCCAGCAGCCAATTAGCGCAAGATACGCAGTATTTT.

This clonotype was observed a handful of times. This chain links TRBV3-1 with TRBJ2-2; unclear D gene. Per the germline V gene, CDR1 is LGHDT and CDR2 is YNNKEL (reference sequence). V lost 1 base and J 7 bases, leaving 10 bases between the germline ends. This CDR3 has 14 residues. CDR3: CASSQVSPGGELFF. As DNA, the CDR3 is TGTGCCAGCAGCCAAGTTTCCCCCGGCGGGGAGCTGTTTTTT.

The V gene is TRBV5-1, the J gene TRBJ2-3; TRBD2 matches at 7 bases. V shed 4 bases, J shed 3 bases, and the junction held 11 bases outside the gene matches. This CDR3 contains 16 residues. Germline V gives CDR1 SGHRS, CDR2 YFSETQ. The CDR3 reads CASSRPTSEATDTQYF. The CDR3 nucleotides read TGCGCCAGCAGCCGGCCTACTAGCGAGGCAACAGATACGCAGTATTTT.

At least ten counts were recorded for this clonotype. This chain links TRBV20-1 with TRBJ2-1; 7 bases map to TRBD2. The CDR3 is 16 residues long. Trimming took 3 bases from V and 7 from J; bases not matched to a gene: 15. The germline gives CDR1 DFQATT, CDR2 SNEGSKA (reference sequence). The DNA for the CDR3 is TGCAGTGCTAGGGATCCTCCCGGGACTAACAAAAATGAGCAGTTCTTC. Translating gives CSARDPPGTNKNEQFF.

This clonotype was counted a few times. This chain connects TRBV10-3 to TRBJ2-5, with a possible D match to TRBD2 (5 bases). The germline V gene encodes CDR1 ENHRY and CDR2 SYGVKD. Trimming took 8 bases from V and 0 from J, leaving 16 bases between them. The CDR3 consists of 15 residues. The CDR3 coding sequence is TGTGCCATCCGACCTCACGGGGAGTACCAAGAGACCCAGTACTTC. This translates into CAIRPHGEYQETQYF.

This clonotype was counted between two and nine times. The J gene is TRBJ2-5, the V gene TRBV9; D may correspond to TRBD1 or TRBD2 (5 bases each). V gave up 3 bases and J gave up 2 bases, with 20 bases separating them. Per germline, CDR1 SGDLS and CDR2 YYNGEE. CDR3 length equals 17 residues. The DNA of the CDR3 is TGTGCCAGCAGCGGAGAGGGGTTTTGGTCAGGGCAAGAGACCCAGTACTTC. It encodes CASSGEGFWSGQETQYF.

This clonotype was counted many times. J is TRBJ1-1 and V is TRBV20-1, with D perhaps TRBD1 (5 bases). The V and J ends lost 4 bases and 10 bases respectively, with 16 bases between them. The CDR3 has 12 residues. CDR1 is DFQATT, CDR2 SNEGSKA, per germline (reference sequence). In DNA, the CDR3 is TGCAGTGCTATGGGGCGGCTAAGAAGAGCTTTCTTT. Its translation: CSAMGRLRRAFF.

The chain links TRBV12-5 to TRBJ1-5, with D possibly being TRBD1 (5 bases). CDR3 length equals 12 residues. V lost 3 bases, J lost 5 bases, and 5 bases lay in between. In germline, CDR1 is LGHNT, CDR2 FRNRAP. CDR3 nucleotides: TGTGCTAGTGGTTTAGGGGATCAGCCCCAGCATTTT. This encodes CASGLGDQPQHF.

The table lists this clonotype with many counts. The chain uses TRBV5-1 and TRBJ2-1; no definite D call. Germline loops: CDR1 SGHRS, CDR2 YFSETQ. This CDR3 has 13 residues. The V and J ends lost 8 bases and 4 bases respectively, with 13 bases between them. In nucleotides, the CDR3 is TGCGCCAGTTTGGAACCTACATACAATGAGCAGTTCTTC. It yields the protein CASLEPTYNEQFF.

The chain combines TRBV5-1 with TRBJ2-2; possibly TRBD1 for D (6 bases). This CDR3 is built from 14 residues. The V gene lost 3 bases and the J gene lost 0 bases, with 6 bases spanning the gap. Germline V gene lookup returns CDR1 SGHRS and CDR2 YFSETQ. The DNA of the CDR3 is TGCGCCAGCAGCTGGACAGCGAACACCGGGGAGCTGTTTTTT. This gives the protein CASSWTANTGELFF.

This clonotype was observed at least ten times. J is TRBJ1-1 and V is TRBV9, with no clear D. The length of the CDR3 is 14 residues. V dropped 4 bases and J dropped 0 bases, with 10 bases sitting between them. Germline lookup yields CDR1 SGDLS and CDR2 YYNGEE. CDR3 sequence reads: CASSSSPVNTEAFF. The CDR3 region has the DNA TGTGCCAGCAGCTCGAGCCCCGTGAACACTGAAGCTTTCTTT.

This clonotype was counted a few times. This chain joins TRBV20-1 and TRBJ2-5; D is perhaps TRBD1 (5 bases). CDR1 and CDR2 from the germline V gene are DFQATT and SNEGSKA (reference sequence). Trimming left V 2 bases short and J 4 bases short, with 14 bases between. This CDR3 region has 14 residues. The CDR3, as DNA: TGCAGTGCTAGAAAACGACAGACGGGAGAGACCCAGTACTTC. It is translated as CSARKRQTGETQYF.

This clonotype has a handful of counts. The chain couples TRBV6-6 to TRBJ2-5; 8 bases are shared with TRBD2. This CDR3 is built from 13 residues. Germline CDR1 reads MNHNY; CDR2 reads SVGAGI (reference sequence). V lost 8 bases and J lost 5; bases outside the gene matches: 7. For the CDR3, the DNA is TGTGCCAGCGGACGGGGGGGTCGGGAGACCCAGTACTTC. Amino acids: CASGRGGRETQYF.

This clonotype was seen ten or more times. A junction end diverges from the germline sequence, so it may reflect a read error. This chain links TRBV12-3 or TRBV12-4 with TRBJ2-1, with D tentatively TRBD2 (7 bases). The CDR3 extends over 12 amino acids. For the CDR3, the DNA is TGTGCCAGCAGCTTAGGGGGGAGGGCATCTTTCTTC. It specifies CASSLGGRASFF.